These T cell receptor beta chains were read from a single sample in a study of blood T cells in healthy people across ages. Each CDR3 protein gets one entry after TCRdb re-called the 5' RACE reads with MiXCR. The sample carries around 1,700,000 distinct CDR3 sequences, 28% recorded once. Sample: blood. The receptor set was obtained from a woman between 25 and 40 years old in good health. The CDR3 runs from the conserved cysteine through the conserved F or W. Each record gives: CDR3 DNA, CDR3 protein, D gene, V gene, clone size, J gene. A D gene is named only where the DNA matches it firmly. Where a row states a size, it is once, few, many or the class of an expanded clone; other rows omit it.

CDR3 DNA: TGTGCCAGCAGTTTTATCATAGGCAACCCTCGGGAGCAGTACTTC
CDR3 protein: CASSFIIGNPREQYF
D gene: NA
V gene: TRBV12-3/TRBV12-4
clone size: many
J gene: TRBJ2-5

CDR3 DNA: TGCAGCGTGACCCAGTCCTACAATGAGCAGTTCTTC
CDR3 protein: CSVTQSYNEQFF
D gene: NA
V gene: TRBV29-1
clone size: NA
J gene: TRBJ2-1

CDR3 DNA: TGCAGTGCTCCGGGGGGCGGGAGATTCGTTACAGATACGCAGTATTTT
CDR3 protein: CSAPGGGRFVTDTQYF
D gene: NA
V gene: TRBV20-1
clone size: NA
J gene: TRBJ2-3

CDR3 DNA: TGTGCCGGCAGCCCGGGACAAGATCAGCCCCAGCATTTT
CDR3 protein: CAGSPGQDQPQHF
D gene: NA
V gene: TRBV16
clone size: NA
J gene: TRBJ1-5

CDR3 DNA: TGTGCCAGTAGTATCAGGGCAGGGGGGGATCAGCCCCAGCATTTT
CDR3 protein: CASSIRAGGDQPQHF
D gene: TRBD1
V gene: TRBV19
clone size: NA
J gene: TRBJ1-5

CDR3 DNA: TGTGCCAGCAGTGATCGAACAGGGGGCGGGCAAGAGCAGTTCTTC
CDR3 protein: CASSDRTGGGQEQFF
D gene: TRBD1
V gene: TRBV2
clone size: NA
J gene: TRBJ2-1

CDR3 DNA: TGTGCCAGCAGTGCTTGGCGGGAGGGCGGTGAGACCCAGTACTTC
CDR3 protein: CASSAWREGGETQYF
D gene: TRBD2
V gene: TRBV2
clone size: few
J gene: TRBJ2-5

CDR3 DNA: TGCGCCAGCAGCTTGGATCAGATGAGGTCCAATGAGCAGTTCTTC
CDR3 protein: CASSLDQMRSNEQFF
D gene: NA
V gene: TRBV5-1
clone size: few
J gene: TRBJ2-1

CDR3 DNA: TGTGCCATCAGTGAGTCGGGGGTGCAGGGAGGCTACGAGCAGTACTTC
CDR3 protein: CAISESGVQGGYEQYF
D gene: NA
V gene: TRBV10-3
clone size: few
J gene: TRBJ2-7

CDR3 DNA: TGTGCCAGCAGCAGACAGGCCCGGGGGCCCCTCCACTTT
CDR3 protein: CASSRQARGPLHF
D gene: NA
V gene: TRBV7-3
clone size: few
J gene: TRBJ1-6

CDR3 DNA: TGTGCCAGCAGTTACTCGTCGGTAGGATACGAGCAGTACTTC
CDR3 protein: CASSYSSVGYEQYF
D gene: NA
V gene: TRBV6-5
clone size: few
J gene: TRBJ2-7

CDR3 DNA: TGTGCCAGCAGCACAGGGTCTACGGGCTACACCTTC
CDR3 protein: CASSTGSTGYTF
D gene: NA
V gene: TRBV12-3/TRBV12-4
clone size: few
J gene: TRBJ1-2

CDR3 DNA: TGTGCCAGCAGCTTAGAAGCGGGGACTACCTCTGGGGCCAACGTCCTGACTTTC
CDR3 protein: CASSLEAGTTSGANVLTF
D gene: TRBD2
V gene: TRBV7-3
clone size: few
J gene: TRBJ2-6

CDR3 DNA: TGTGCCAGCAGTTTACAGGGGGTTCGGGGTGAGCAGTTCTTC
CDR3 protein: CASSLQGVRGEQFF
D gene: TRBD1
V gene: TRBV27
clone size: few
J gene: TRBJ2-1

CDR3 DNA: TGCAGTGCCCGGGGCGGACAGCTTACTCCCTATGGCTACACCTTC
CDR3 protein: CSARGGQLTPYGYTF
D gene: NA
V gene: TRBV20-1
clone size: NA
J gene: TRBJ1-2

CDR3 DNA: TGTGCCAGCAGCTCCAAGACAGGGGGCGGTTCCGAGCAGTACTTC
CDR3 protein: CASSSKTGGGSEQYF
D gene: TRBD1
V gene: TRBV7-2
clone size: many
J gene: TRBJ2-7

CDR3 DNA: TGTGCCAGCAGCTCAGGGGGACTAGCGGGGGCCTCAAATGAGCAGTTCTTC
CDR3 protein: CASSSGGLAGASNEQFF
D gene: TRBD2
V gene: TRBV7-9
clone size: NA
J gene: TRBJ2-1

CDR3 DNA: TGTGCCAGCAGTTACTCTGGGACGGGCTACACCTTC
CDR3 protein: CASSYSGTGYTF
D gene: NA
V gene: TRBV6-5
clone size: many
J gene: TRBJ1-2

CDR3 DNA: TGTGCCAGCAGCTCTCCGGGGCGCTCCTACAATGAGCAGTTCTTC
CDR3 protein: CASSSPGRSYNEQFF
D gene: NA
V gene: TRBV5-4
clone size: many
J gene: TRBJ2-1

CDR3 DNA: TGTGCCAGCAGCTTAGGACGGGACAGGGGTGAAAAACTGTTTTTT
CDR3 protein: CASSLGRDRGEKLFF
D gene: TRBD1
V gene: TRBV7-9
clone size: NA
J gene: TRBJ1-4

CDR3 DNA: TGCGCCAGCAGCCGGGGACTCCCAAATCAGTCCCAGCATTTT
CDR3 protein: CASSRGLPNQSQHF
D gene: NA
V gene: TRBV5-1
clone size: NA
J gene: TRBJ1-5

CDR3 DNA: TGTGCCAGCAGCCGTCGGAGCTATGGCTACACCTTC
CDR3 protein: CASSRRSYGYTF
D gene: NA
V gene: TRBV12-3/TRBV12-4
clone size: few
J gene: TRBJ1-2

CDR3 DNA: TGCAGTGCCATCCGAATAGGGCTTTTGAGCAATCAGCCCCAGCATTTT
CDR3 protein: CSAIRIGLLSNQPQHF
D gene: NA
V gene: TRBV20-1
clone size: few
J gene: TRBJ1-5

CDR3 DNA: TGTGCCACCAGCCAAAAAGCGAACACCGGGGAGCTGTTTTTT
CDR3 protein: CATSQKANTGELFF
D gene: NA
V gene: TRBV15
clone size: NA
J gene: TRBJ2-2

CDR3 DNA: TGTGCCAGCAGTGAAACGGGGGCCGGGAACACTGAAGCTTTCTTT
CDR3 protein: CASSETGAGNTEAFF
D gene: NA
V gene: TRBV2
clone size: NA
J gene: TRBJ1-1

CDR3 DNA: TGTGCCTGGAGTGTTGGTGGGAGCTCCTACAATGAGCAGTTCTTC
CDR3 protein: CAWSVGGSSYNEQFF
D gene: NA
V gene: TRBV30
clone size: NA
J gene: TRBJ2-1

CDR3 DNA: TGCAGTGCCTCTATGGGGACAGGGTACGACGAGCAGTACTTC
CDR3 protein: CSASMGTGYDEQYF
D gene: TRBD1
V gene: TRBV20-1
clone size: many
J gene: TRBJ2-7

CDR3 DNA: TGTGCCAGCAGCTTACCGGGACGGCAGACCCAGTACTTC
CDR3 protein: CASSLPGRQTQYF
D gene: NA
V gene: TRBV7-2
clone size: few
J gene: TRBJ2-5

CDR3 DNA: TGTGCCAGCAGCCATGGTCGGCGCCCGGGCAATCAGCCCCAGCATTTT
CDR3 protein: CASSHGRRPGNQPQHF
D gene: NA
V gene: TRBV6-6
clone size: NA
J gene: TRBJ1-5

CDR3 DNA: TGTGCCAGCAGTTTCCAGCGGGGGGACACAGATACGCAGTATTTT
CDR3 protein: CASSFQRGDTDTQYF
D gene: TRBD2
V gene: TRBV12-3/TRBV12-4
clone size: few
J gene: TRBJ2-3

CDR3 DNA: TGTGCCAGCAGGCCCAGGGTAACTGGGGCCAACGTCCTGACTTTC
CDR3 protein: CASRPRVTGANVLTF
D gene: NA
V gene: TRBV12-3/TRBV12-4
clone size: many
J gene: TRBJ2-6

CDR3 DNA: TGTGCTAGCTGCTACCTTGGGGAGAGTACGCAGTATTTT
CDR3 protein: CASCYLGESTQYF
D gene: NA
V gene: TRBV13
clone size: NA
J gene: TRBJ2-3

CDR3 DNA: TGTGCCAGCTCACCATCATTCGGGGGGAATAATGGGAGGCAGTACTTC
CDR3 protein: CASSPSFGGNNGRQYF
D gene: TRBD2
V gene: TRBV18
clone size: NA
J gene: TRBJ2-7

CDR3 DNA: TGCAGTGCTACGACAGGGAGTTCACCCCTCCACTTT
CDR3 protein: CSATTGSSPLHF
D gene: TRBD1
V gene: TRBV20-1
clone size: NA
J gene: TRBJ1-6

CDR3 DNA: TGTGCCAGCAGCCAGGCCAGCGGGGGACTCAACAATGAGCAGTTCTTC
CDR3 protein: CASSQASGGLNNEQFF
D gene: TRBD2
V gene: TRBV4-2
clone size: NA
J gene: TRBJ2-1

CDR3 DNA: TGTGCCGGCAGTTACTTATACCCCAGGGGGCGCGGTACAGATACGCAGTATTTT
CDR3 protein: CAGSYLYPRGRGTDTQYF
D gene: TRBD1
V gene: TRBV6-5
clone size: few
J gene: TRBJ2-3

CDR3 DNA: TGCAGCGTTGGACAGATCGGCTACGAGCAGTACTTC
CDR3 protein: CSVGQIGYEQYF
D gene: NA
V gene: TRBV29-1
clone size: many
J gene: TRBJ2-7

CDR3 DNA: TGTGCCACCAGCAGCCGAGGGGACGAGCAGTACTTC
CDR3 protein: CATSSRGDEQYF
D gene: NA
V gene: TRBV15
clone size: NA
J gene: TRBJ2-7

CDR3 DNA: TGTGCCAGCAGCTCAGAAACTCAGGTCTCCTTCTACGAGCAGTACTTC
CDR3 protein: CASSSETQVSFYEQYF
D gene: NA
V gene: TRBV5-5
clone size: NA
J gene: TRBJ2-7

CDR3 DNA: TGTGCCAGCAGCCAGACTTGGGACAGGGTTCGTGGCTACACCTTC
CDR3 protein: CASSQTWDRVRGYTF
D gene: TRBD1
V gene: TRBV3-1
clone size: many
J gene: TRBJ1-2